Sequencing of this T cell receptor (beta chain) was carried out in a study of cytomegalovirus exposure and HLA in healthy donors (dated by TCRdb to about 2017). Background on the whole study: A later analysis indicated that the roughly 130 validation repertoires were generated on the platform also employed for the roughly 730 repertoires of the first cohort. The study combined high-throughput TCR immunosequencing, statistical association of individual TCRs with disease status, and machine learning to predict cytomegalovirus infection status. Along with the approximately 700-subject first cohort, a separate validation cohort of roughly 110 different subjects was used. The study aimed to test whether signatures of past pathogen exposure could be identified by cataloging public T cell receptors. What the research found in general, with its limitations: Subsequent analysis determined that TCRs grouped into clusters in the first cohort also showed a tendency toward co-occurrence across the roughly 120 validation repertoires, and 94% of cluster scores exceeded 0. In vitro tests confirmed that a few of the cytomegalovirus-associated TCR beta chains recognize cytomegalovirus antigens. In the study, 150 to 200 TCR beta chains were listed as associated with cytomegalovirus. Cytomegalovirus status was reported to be diagnosed by the classifier with high specificity and sensitivity in both the original and validation cohorts. Most TCR sequences were seen in very few donors, while some public TCRs were found in many individuals. All 110 or so repertoires were used to score co-occurrence in the validation cohort in a later analysis, because that analysis had no HLA typing for the cohort. It was suggested by the authors that the approach could potentially be generalized to other disease states and immunological phenotypes.

Receptor amplification or capture employed the immunoSEQ multiplex PCR assay. Processing in the source paper ran as follows. A statistical classification framework was built for diagnosing cytomegalovirus status from the catalog of TCR beta chain sequences. What TCRdb holds here is the immuneACCESS table cut down to in-frame rearrangements. Part of the clones is not present; checked against another copy, under half of the missing clones reflect an unresolved V gene, and the others are unexplained. Clone size and V and J calls were adopted from that table, with D and trimming inferred from the DNA. Within this sample are around 150,000 clones, with 88% of them counted one time only. 2.5% to 3.5% of the sample rests with the top ten. Between the V and J ends, shortened by 11 bases and 0 bases respectively, the junction contains 10 bases. The germline V gene provides CDR1 WSHSY and CDR2 SAAADI. The CDR3 measures 13 amino acids from cysteine to phenylalanine. Only the CDR3 portion is preserved as DNA: 39 bases, with reading frame beginning at the first base.

The donors were included in the validation cohort of 90 to 150 subjects, a group kept apart from the approximately 650-subject first cohort. Comment on this clone: No cognate antigen has been identified for it. Base qualities were left out, and no much larger clone turns up one base away.

This TCR was recovered from a man between 18 and 29 years old in good health and CMV-seronegative. Recombination linked TRBV10-2 to TRBJ2-2, with a tentative D gene TRBD2 over 6 matching bases. The sequenced sample was PBMCs. The DNA sequence is given as TGCGCCGCCCTAGCGCCGAACACCGGGGAGCTGTTTTTT. It encodes CAALAPNTGELFF.